The 6 T cell receptor beta chains presented below share a single source sample, sequenced in a study of neoadjuvant anti-PD-1 for oral cavity cancer. The table came from immunoSEQ multiplex PCR; TCRdb's copy has only in-frame clones and leaves some out. The profile covers about 7,400 clones, with 48% appearing a single time and 11% taken by the ten largest. The sample consisted of tumor tissue, taken before nivolumab (anti-PD-1) treatment. Source of these receptors: a person between 40 and 85 years old with oral cavity squamous cell carcinoma.

The chain links TRBV30 to TRBJ2-1, with 7 positions matching TRBD2. CDR1 is GTSNPN and CDR2 is SVGIG in the germline V gene (reference sequence). The V segment lost 2 bases and the J segment 7 bases; nucleotides outside the gene matches: 11. The CDR3 totals 15 residues. CDR3 DNA sequence: TGTGCCTGGAGTAGAGGCGGCGGGAGATCTAATGAGCAGTTCTTC. Translated, it gives CAWSRGGGRSNEQFF.

The table lists this clone with a few counts. V gene TRBV19 combines with J gene TRBJ2-5; TRBD2 is a possible D gene (6 bases). In germline, CDR1 is LNHDA, CDR2 SQIVND (reference sequence). V was clipped by 5 bases and J by 7 bases, with 14 bases between them. The CDR3 runs to 13 residues. CDR3 bases: TGTGCCAGTAGTCCCGGGGGAGGAGGGACCCAGTACTTC. Protein: CASSPGGGGTQYF.

This clone is medium-sized by share. The genes are TRBV27 and TRBJ2-3, with D unclear. This CDR3 region has 15 residues. Trimming removed 2 bases at V and 6 bases at J, with 15 bases between. Germline values: CDR1 MNHEY, CDR2 SMNVEV (reference sequence). DNA of the CDR3: TGTGCCAGCAGTTTAAATGGAACATCACGGGATACGCAGTATTTT. The encoded protein is CASSLNGTSRDTQYF.

This clone was counted only a few times. The V call is TRBV7-9, the J call TRBJ2-1; TRBD1 is a possible D gene (5 bases). This CDR3 has 15 residues. CDR1 is SEHNR, CDR2 FQNEAQ, per germline (reference sequence). V lost 7 bases, J lost 8 bases, and 21 bases lay in between. CDR3 amino acids: CASTGDSPFPDEQFF. The CDR3 DNA follows: TGTGCCAGCACGGGCGACAGCCCTTTCCCCGATGAGCAGTTCTTC.

Worth noting for this clone: At the DNA level, this CDR3 is encoded by other sequences in the same sample as well. CDR3 nucleotide sequence: TGTGCCAGCAGCTTAGGACTAGCGGCTTACAATGAGCAGTTCTTC. Translated, it gives CASSLGLAAYNEQFF. This chain links TRBV11-2 with TRBJ2-1, with 9 bases identical to TRBD2. V trimming: 1 base; J trimming: 4 bases; junction bases outside the gene matches: 2. The V gene's germline CDR1 is SGHAT and CDR2 FQNNGV. The CDR3 length is 15 residues.

This clone was counted a few times. This sequence joins TRBV5-6 and TRBJ1-2; D is uncertain. V shed 1 base and J shed 9 bases, with 13 bases lying between them. The germline gives CDR1 SGHDT, CDR2 YYEEEE. This CDR3 is built from 13 residues. DNA for the CDR3: TGTGCCAGCAGCTTGTATCGGGTGTCGAGCTACACCTTC. Residues: CASSLYRVSSYTF.